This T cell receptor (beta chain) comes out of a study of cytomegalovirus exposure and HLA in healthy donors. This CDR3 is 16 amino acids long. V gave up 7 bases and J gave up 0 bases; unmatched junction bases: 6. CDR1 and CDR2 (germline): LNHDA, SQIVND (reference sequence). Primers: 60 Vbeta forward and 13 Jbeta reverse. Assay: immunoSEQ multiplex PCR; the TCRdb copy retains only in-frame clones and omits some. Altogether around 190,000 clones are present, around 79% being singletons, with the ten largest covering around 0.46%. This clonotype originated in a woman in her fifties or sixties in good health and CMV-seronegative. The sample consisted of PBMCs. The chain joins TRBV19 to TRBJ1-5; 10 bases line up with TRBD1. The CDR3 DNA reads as TGTGCCAGTAATCCGGACAGGGGGGATAGCAATCAGCCCCAGCATTTT. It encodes CASNPDRGDSNQPQHF. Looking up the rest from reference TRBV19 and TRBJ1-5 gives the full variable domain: DGGITQSPKYLFRKEGQNVTLSCEQNLNHDAMYWYRQDPGQGLRLIYYSQIVNDFQKGDIAEGYSVSREKKESFPLTVTSAQKNPTAFYLCASNPDRGDSNQPQHFGDGTRLSIL.